A selection of T cell receptor beta chains follows, all from one sample in a study of blood T cell repertoires in COVID-19. Only in-frame clones appear in the TCRdb table, and some are missing; sequencing was by immunoSEQ multiplex PCR. The sample has 60,000 to 75,000 clones, around nine tenths seen once; the top ten hold approximately 20%. Sequenced material: peripheral blood. Receptor source: a woman aged 80 or over with acute or convalescent COVID-19. CDR3s include the opening cysteine and the closing phenylalanine or tryptophan. D genes are given only for firm matches. The size entry is marked missing in some rows and otherwise reads once, few, many or a size class.

v_gene: TRBV7-2; d_gene: .; j_gene: TRBJ2-7; abundance: .; CDR3nt: TGTGCCAGCAGCTTACAGGCTCACTACGAGCAGTACTTC; CDR3aa: CASSLQAHYEQYF
v_gene: TRBV19; d_gene: .; j_gene: TRBJ1-1; abundance: .; CDR3nt: TGTGCCAGTAGTATAGATGCGGGCAGAAGCACTGAAGCTTTCTTT; CDR3aa: CASSIDAGRSTEAFF
v_gene: TRBV7-2; d_gene: .; j_gene: TRBJ1-3; abundance: once; CDR3nt: TGTGCCAGCAGCCCAGCCGGGGGGAGCACCATATATTTT; CDR3aa: CASSPAGGSTIYF
v_gene: TRBV5-1; d_gene: TRBD1; j_gene: TRBJ1-3; abundance: .; CDR3nt: TGCGCCAGCAGCCCCAGGGGGGACGCTGGAAACACCATATATTTT; CDR3aa: CASSPRGDAGNTIYF
v_gene: TRBV28; d_gene: TRBD2; j_gene: TRBJ2-6; abundance: .; CDR3nt: TGTGCCAGCAGTTTAAACCAGCGGGGAGGTTTCTCTGGGGCCAACGTCCTGACTTTC; CDR3aa: CASSLNQRGGFSGANVLTF
v_gene: TRBV30; d_gene: .; j_gene: TRBJ2-2; abundance: .; CDR3nt: TGTGCCTGGTCTCACTTGAACACCGGGGAGCTGTTTTTT; CDR3aa: CAWSHLNTGELFF
v_gene: TRBV29-1; d_gene: .; j_gene: TRBJ2-7; abundance: .; CDR3nt: TGCAGCGTACGACAGGCCGGCTACGAGCAGTACTTC; CDR3aa: CSVRQAGYEQYF
v_gene: TRBV5-1; d_gene: TRBD2; j_gene: TRBJ2-1; abundance: .; CDR3nt: TGCGCCAGCAGCTTGAGGCTAGCGGGAGTTCGTGAGCAGTTCTTC; CDR3aa: CASSLRLAGVREQFF
v_gene: TRBV5-1; d_gene: .; j_gene: TRBJ2-3; abundance: .; CDR3nt: TGCGCCAGCAGCTTCGCAGGGGTAGATTTCTTTGCGAGCACAGATACGCAGTATTTT; CDR3aa: CASSFAGVDFFASTDTQYF
v_gene: TRBV6-1; d_gene: .; j_gene: TRBJ2-7; abundance: .; CDR3nt: TGTGCCAGCAGTGAACCAACGGGGTCTCCCTACGAGCAGTACTTC; CDR3aa: CASSEPTGSPYEQYF
v_gene: TRBV20-1; d_gene: .; j_gene: TRBJ2-1; abundance: few; CDR3nt: TGCAGTGCTAGTCGGACTCACGAGCAGTTCTTC; CDR3aa: CSASRTHEQFF
v_gene: TRBV10-2; d_gene: .; j_gene: TRBJ1-1; abundance: .; CDR3nt: TGCGCCAGCAGTGTACGAGGTCTCACTGAAGCTTTCTTT; CDR3aa: CASSVRGLTEAFF
v_gene: TRBV19; d_gene: .; j_gene: TRBJ1-6; abundance: .; CDR3nt: TGTGCCAGTAGCCAGGGTTCGGATAATTCACCCCTCCACTTT; CDR3aa: CASSQGSDNSPLHF
v_gene: TRBV19; d_gene: .; j_gene: TRBJ2-6; abundance: .; CDR3nt: TGTGCCAGTAGTATAATGGGCACCGGGGCCAACGTCCTGACTTTC; CDR3aa: CASSIMGTGANVLTF
v_gene: TRBV6-5; d_gene: .; j_gene: TRBJ1-5; abundance: .; CDR3nt: TGTGCCGTTTCGTTTCAGAGCAATCAGCCCCAGCATTTT; CDR3aa: CAVSFQSNQPQHF
v_gene: TRBV7-2; d_gene: TRBD2; j_gene: TRBJ2-5; abundance: .; CDR3nt: TGTGCCAGCAGCTCACATAGCGGAGCGGGGGAGACCCAGTACTTC; CDR3aa: CASSSHSGAGETQYF
v_gene: TRBV4-1; d_gene: .; j_gene: TRBJ1-5; abundance: .; CDR3nt: TGCGCCAGCAGCCAAGCCAGACAATTGGGTCAGCCCCAGCATTTT; CDR3aa: CASSQARQLGQPQHF
v_gene: TRBV30; d_gene: TRBD2; j_gene: TRBJ2-5; abundance: .; CDR3nt: TGTGCCTGGAGTGGTCAGCTAGCGGGAAAGACCCAGTACTTC; CDR3aa: CAWSGQLAGKTQYF
v_gene: TRBV7-2; d_gene: .; j_gene: TRBJ2-1; abundance: .; CDR3nt: TGTGCCAGCAGCTACACCCAGGCTGGCTATGAGCAGTTCTTC; CDR3aa: CASSYTQAGYEQFF
v_gene: TRBV30; d_gene: TRBD1; j_gene: TRBJ1-4; abundance: .; CDR3nt: TGTGCCTGGAGTATGGACAGGGCGGGAGAAAAACTGTTTTTT; CDR3aa: CAWSMDRAGEKLFF
v_gene: TRBV7-2; d_gene: .; j_gene: TRBJ1-5; abundance: once; CDR3nt: TGTGCCAGCAGCTTATACGGGTTTAGCAATCAGCCCCAGCATTTT; CDR3aa: CASSLYGFSNQPQHF
v_gene: TRBV20-1; d_gene: .; j_gene: TRBJ1-1; abundance: .; CDR3nt: TGCAGTGCCCCCTCAGTTCCTGAAGCTTTCTTT; CDR3aa: CSAPSVPEAFF
v_gene: TRBV5-5; d_gene: .; j_gene: TRBJ2-3; abundance: .; CDR3nt: TGTGCCAGCGGAAACCAGGGAACGGATACGCAGTATTTT; CDR3aa: CASGNQGTDTQYF
v_gene: TRBV7-9; d_gene: .; j_gene: TRBJ1-4; abundance: .; CDR3nt: TGTGCCAGCAGCCTTGGGGACACTCCTAATGAAAAACTGTTTTTT; CDR3aa: CASSLGDTPNEKLFF
v_gene: TRBV27; d_gene: .; j_gene: TRBJ2-1; abundance: .; CDR3nt: TGTGCCAGCAGTTTTAATGAGGCCCCCTACAATGAGCAGTTCTTC; CDR3aa: CASSFNEAPYNEQFF
v_gene: TRBV5-1; d_gene: .; j_gene: TRBJ2-7; abundance: once; CDR3nt: TGCGCCAGCAGCAACGGAGGGGCGGGCGAGCAGTACTTC; CDR3aa: CASSNGGAGEQYF
v_gene: TRBV27; d_gene: TRBD2; j_gene: TRBJ2-1; abundance: .; CDR3nt: TGTGCCAGCAGGAAGACCCCTAGCGGGGGGAGGAATGAGCAGTTCTTC; CDR3aa: CASRKTPSGGRNEQFF
v_gene: TRBV28; d_gene: TRBD1; j_gene: TRBJ1-2; abundance: .; CDR3nt: TGTGCCAGCAGTTTCCGTGGCAGGGGGCTATATGGCTACACCTTC; CDR3aa: CASSFRGRGLYGYTF
v_gene: TRBV7-9; d_gene: .; j_gene: TRBJ2-7; abundance: .; CDR3nt: TGTGCCAGCAGCTCCTTTAGGGACACCTTCTACGAGCAGTACTTC; CDR3aa: CASSSFRDTFYEQYF
v_gene: TRBV28; d_gene: .; j_gene: TRBJ1-1; abundance: .; CDR3nt: TGTGCCAGCAGTGCTCAGGGTAGCCTGTCGATCTTT; CDR3aa: CASSAQGSLSIF
v_gene: TRBV6-5; d_gene: TRBD1; j_gene: TRBJ2-5; abundance: .; CDR3nt: TGTGCCAGCACCATGGGACAGGCCCGGGGGGAGACCCAGTACTTC; CDR3aa: CASTMGQARGETQYF
v_gene: TRBV2; d_gene: .; j_gene: TRBJ1-1; abundance: .; CDR3nt: TGTGCCAGCAGTGAGGGGGGCACTGAAGCTTTCTTT; CDR3aa: CASSEGGTEAFF